This TCR beta chain appears in the sequencing data of a study of OX40 agonist ivuxolimab in advanced cancers. Patients who had autoimmune disease history or got systemic immunosuppression were left out. Trimming at V came to 2 bases and at J to 3 bases, leaving 6 bases not matched to a gene. The germline V gene has CDR1 KGHSH and CDR2 LQKENI. The length of the CDR3 is 15 residues. TCRdb's table, derived via immunoSEQ multiplex PCR, lists solely in-frame clones and lacks some. The sample holds about 91,000 clones, less than 90% seen once. The chain employs TRBV18 and TRBJ1-2; TRBD1 matches at 7 bases. The source of this sequence is an adult with an advanced solid tumor such as melanoma, head and neck, liver or kidney cancer. The sample consisted of CD4+ or CD8+ T cells sorted from blood, taken in a trial of the OX40 agonist ivuxolimab. The CDR3 reads CASSPTEGAHYGYTF. The DNA of the CDR3 is TGTGCCAGCTCACCAACGGAGGGGGCTCACTATGGCTACACCTTC.